This T cell receptor beta chain was obtained from a study of T cells in Graves' hyperthyroidism and ophthalmopathy. Study-level findings and limits: Through a model of 13 V-J features, ophthalmopathy was separated from stable hyperthyroidism.

Amplification of TCR beta CDR3 regions was performed using RNA transcripts as template. The HTBI primer set was used in a first-round RT-PCR of the TCR CDR3. Each CDR3 protein is one row after TCRdb ran MiXCR on the multiplex PCR reads. The sample shows about half a million distinct CDR3 sequences, around 24% of them seen only once. CDR1 and CDR2 from the germline V gene are SGHRS and YFSETQ. V was pared by 4 bases and J by 4 bases, with 20 bases between. The CDR3 length is 16 residues. This clonotype was counted at least ten times. The antigen is unknown. Patients with ophthalmopathy all had a Clinical Activity Score of at least 3, a NOSPECS grade of at least 4 and duration under 3 months. It was uncontrolled infection, other autoimmune disease, pregnancy or lactation that excluded patients. Based on clinical symptoms, serum thyroxine and TRAb, thyroid ultrasound and orbital computed tomography, diagnoses were reached.

This chain links TRBV5-1 with TRBJ1-2; the D gene is possibly TRBD1 (5 bases). Input material: blood. This TCR derives from a woman in her thirties with Graves' ophthalmopathy. The CDR3 nucleotides are TGCGCCAGCAGCATCCAAATGGGACCGGTATCCTATGGCTACACCTTC. This sequence encodes CASSIQMGPVSYGYTF.